The present entry profiles one T cell receptor beta chain with its context. Its antigen is not identified. Purity exceeded 98% in all sorted populations. Germline CDR1 SGHDN, CDR2 FVKESK. V lost 7 bases and J lost 6; bases outside the gene matches: 8. This CDR3 is built from 14 residues. This specimen comes from a study of beta chain features in type 1 diabetes. General study findings and limits: In all four CD4+ subsets, TCRB CDR3 length was significantly, moderately reduced in type 1 diabetes. The similarity of naive, central memory and Treg TCRB repertoires appeared greater among patients than among healthy donors.

Every isolated RNA sample was fully reverse transcribed, so sequencing captured expressed TCRB transcripts. The repertoire was sequenced with immunoSEQ multiplex PCR; TCRdb's copy has only in-frame clones and lacks some. In the table there are roughly 330,000 clones, around an eighth of which are singletons. The sample consisted of naive CD4+ T cells from blood. The chain employs TRBV14 and TRBJ2-3; 9 nucleotides line up with TRBD2. This receptor was taken from a young woman with type 1 diabetes. The chain's CDR3 is CASNLAGDGDTQYF. The CDR3 DNA is TGTGCCAGCAACTTAGCGGGAGACGGTGATACGCAGTATTTT.